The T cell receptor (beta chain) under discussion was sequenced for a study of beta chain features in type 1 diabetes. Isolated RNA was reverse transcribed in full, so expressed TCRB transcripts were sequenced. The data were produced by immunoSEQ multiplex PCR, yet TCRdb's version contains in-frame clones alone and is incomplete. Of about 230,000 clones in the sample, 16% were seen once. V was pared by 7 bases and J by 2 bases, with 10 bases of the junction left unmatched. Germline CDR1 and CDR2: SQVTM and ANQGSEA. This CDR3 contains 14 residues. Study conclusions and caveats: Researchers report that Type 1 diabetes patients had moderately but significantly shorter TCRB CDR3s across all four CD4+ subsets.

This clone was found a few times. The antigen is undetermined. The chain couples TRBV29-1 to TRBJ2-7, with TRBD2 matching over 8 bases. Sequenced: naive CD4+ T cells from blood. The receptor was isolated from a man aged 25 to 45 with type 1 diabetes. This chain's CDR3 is CSASSGYSPYEQYF. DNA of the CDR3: TGCAGCGCCTCTAGCGGGTACTCCCCCTACGAGCAGTACTTC.